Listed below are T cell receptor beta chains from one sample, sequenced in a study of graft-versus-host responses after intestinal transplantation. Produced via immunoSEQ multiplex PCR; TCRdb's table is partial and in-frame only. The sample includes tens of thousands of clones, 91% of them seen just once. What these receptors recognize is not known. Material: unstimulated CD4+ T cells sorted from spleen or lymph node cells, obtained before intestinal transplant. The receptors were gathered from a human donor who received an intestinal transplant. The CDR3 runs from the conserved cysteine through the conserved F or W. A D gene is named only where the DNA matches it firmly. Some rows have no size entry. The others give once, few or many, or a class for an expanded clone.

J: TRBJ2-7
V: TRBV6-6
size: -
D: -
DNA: TGTGCCAGCAGTTACTCGACTACGGGCGAGCAGTACTTC
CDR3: CASSYSTTGEQYF

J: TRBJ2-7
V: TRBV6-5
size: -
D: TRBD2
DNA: TGTGCCAGCAGTTACGCGGGACTAGCGGGCTCCTACGAGCAGTACTTC
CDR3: CASSYAGLAGSYEQYF

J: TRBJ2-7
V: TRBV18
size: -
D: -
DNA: TGTGCCAGCTCACCACTAGGAGGGGGCTCTTACGAGCAGTACTTC
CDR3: CASSPLGGGSYEQYF

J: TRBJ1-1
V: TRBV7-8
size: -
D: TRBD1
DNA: TGTGCCAGCAGCCCCCGGGACAGGGGTGCTGAAGCTTTCTTT
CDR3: CASSPRDRGAEAFF

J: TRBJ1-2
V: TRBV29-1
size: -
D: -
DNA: TGCAGCGTTGCTTTGGGGCAGAACTATGGCTACACCTTC
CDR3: CSVALGQNYGYTF

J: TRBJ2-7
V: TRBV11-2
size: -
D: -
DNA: TGTGCCAGCAGCTTAGTGGGCCGGGGGAGCTCCTACGAGCAGTACTTC
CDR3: CASSLVGRGSSYEQYF

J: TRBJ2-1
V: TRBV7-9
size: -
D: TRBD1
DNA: TGTGCCAGCAGCTTAGTAATCACGGACAGGGGGAGCCATGAGCAGTTCTTC
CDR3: CASSLVITDRGSHEQFF

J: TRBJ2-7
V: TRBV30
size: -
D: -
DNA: TGTGCCTGGAGTAATTCCAGGGACGAGCAGTACTTC
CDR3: CAWSNSRDEQYF

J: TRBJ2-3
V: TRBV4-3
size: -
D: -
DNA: TGCGCCAGCAGCCAAGATAGGACAGCGTCTAGCACGGATACGCAGTATTTT
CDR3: CASSQDRTASSTDTQYF

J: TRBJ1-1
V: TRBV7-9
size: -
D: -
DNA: TGTGCCAGCAGCTTAGGGGCCTCTTTGAACACTGAAGCTTTCTTT
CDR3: CASSLGASLNTEAFF

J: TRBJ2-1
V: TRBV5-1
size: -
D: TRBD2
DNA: TGCGCCAGCAGCTTGCTCGGGACTAGCGGGGGCCGCTTCTACAATGAGCAGTTCTTC
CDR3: CASSLLGTSGGRFYNEQFF

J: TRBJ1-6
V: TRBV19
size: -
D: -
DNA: TGTGCCAGTAGTATATACGTTAGGCAGGGGACAAATTCACCCCTCCACTTT
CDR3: CASSIYVRQGTNSPLHF

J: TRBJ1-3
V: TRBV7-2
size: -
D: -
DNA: TGTGCCAGCAGCTCAAGGGGGGGCTCTGGAAACACCATATATTTT
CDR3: CASSSRGGSGNTIYF

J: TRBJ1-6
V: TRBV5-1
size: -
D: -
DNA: TGCGCCAGCAGCTTATTCGTTAGCGGGAATTCACCCCTCCACTTT
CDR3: CASSLFVSGNSPLHF

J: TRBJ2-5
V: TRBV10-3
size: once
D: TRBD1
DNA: TGTGCCATCAGTGAATCGGACAGGGCTGGTTTAGGCTCGGAGACCCAGTACTTC
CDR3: CAISESDRAGLGSETQYF

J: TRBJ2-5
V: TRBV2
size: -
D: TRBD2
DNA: TGTGCCAGCAGTGGGGGTAGCGGGGGTCAAGAGACCCAGTACTTC
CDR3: CASSGGSGGQETQYF

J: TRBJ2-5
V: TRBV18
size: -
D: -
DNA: TGTGCCAGCTCACCACTCCGGGACTACCAAGAGACCCAGTACTTC
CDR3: CASSPLRDYQETQYF

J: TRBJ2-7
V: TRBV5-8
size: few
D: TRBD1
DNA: TGTGCCAGCAGCTCTCGGACAGGGAGCCACGAGCAGTACTTC
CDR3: CASSSRTGSHEQYF

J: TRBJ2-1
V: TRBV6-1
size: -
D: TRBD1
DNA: TGTGCCAGCACCCGACAGGGGGACGGGAGCAATGAGCAGTTCTTC
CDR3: CASTRQGDGSNEQFF

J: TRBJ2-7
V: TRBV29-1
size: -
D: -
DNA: TGCAGCGTTGAGGGAATACAGGGAATCGACGAGCAGTACTTC
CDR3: CSVEGIQGIDEQYF

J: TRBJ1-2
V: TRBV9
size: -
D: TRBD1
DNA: TGTGCCAGCAGCCCCCCACAGGGGTATGGCTACACCTTC
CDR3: CASSPPQGYGYTF

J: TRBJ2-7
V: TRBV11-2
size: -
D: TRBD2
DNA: TGTGCCAGCAGCCCTCCCGTGTTTAGCGGGCTCTACGAGCAGTACTTC
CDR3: CASSPPVFSGLYEQYF

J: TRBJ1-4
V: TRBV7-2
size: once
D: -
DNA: TGTGCCAGCAGCTTAGTTTTTAGTTCACTAGGTGAAAAACTGTTTTTT
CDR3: CASSLVFSSLGEKLFF

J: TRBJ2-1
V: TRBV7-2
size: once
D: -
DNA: TGTGCCAGCAGCTTAGATAGCGGACAGTTCTTC
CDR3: CASSLDSGQFF

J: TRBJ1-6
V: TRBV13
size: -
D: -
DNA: TGTGCCAGCAGCATCTACGTCTTAAGCTCCTATAATTCACCCCTCCACTTT
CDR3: CASSIYVLSSYNSPLHF

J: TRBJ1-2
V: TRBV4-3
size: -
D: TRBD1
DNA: TGCGCCAGCAGTTTTGGGACAGGACCTAACTATGGCTACACCTTC
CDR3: CASSFGTGPNYGYTF

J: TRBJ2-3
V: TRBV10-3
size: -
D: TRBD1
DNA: TGTGCCATCAGCACTGGACAGGCCCTCACAGATACGCAGTATTTT
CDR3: CAISTGQALTDTQYF

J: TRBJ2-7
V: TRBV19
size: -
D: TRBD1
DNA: TGTGCCAGTAGTATCAGGACAGGGGGATGGGAGCAGTACTTC
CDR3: CASSIRTGGWEQYF

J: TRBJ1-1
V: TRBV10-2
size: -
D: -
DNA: TGCGCCAGCAGTGAGGCAGGGGCGCTTGGTGGCACTGAAGCTTTCTTT
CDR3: CASSEAGALGGTEAFF

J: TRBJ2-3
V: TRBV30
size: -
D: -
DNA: TGTGCCTGGAGTGTAAGCGGAGATACGCAGTATTTT
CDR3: CAWSVSGDTQYF

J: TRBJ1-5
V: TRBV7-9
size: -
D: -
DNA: TGTGCCAGCAGCTTTACAGGGAGCCAGCCCCAGCATTTT
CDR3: CASSFTGSQPQHF

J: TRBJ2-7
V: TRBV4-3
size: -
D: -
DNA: TGCGCCAGCAGCCAAGATTCCGCCGGAGCCTACGAGCAGTACTTC
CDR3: CASSQDSAGAYEQYF

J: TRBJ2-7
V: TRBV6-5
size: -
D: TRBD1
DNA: TGTGCCAGCAGGCGGGACAGGGGGCACGAGCAGTACTTC
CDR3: CASRRDRGHEQYF

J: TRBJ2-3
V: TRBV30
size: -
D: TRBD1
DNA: TGTGCCTGGAGAAAGACAGGGGACGCAGATACGCAGTATTTT
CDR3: CAWRKTGDADTQYF

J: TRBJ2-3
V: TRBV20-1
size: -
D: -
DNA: TGCAGCGGGGTAGCAGATACGCAGTATTTT
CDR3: CSGVADTQYF

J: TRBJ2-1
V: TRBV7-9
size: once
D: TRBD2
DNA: TGTGCCAGCAGCTTAGGGAGCGGGGGGGACAATGAGCAGTTCTTC
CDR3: CASSLGSGGDNEQFF

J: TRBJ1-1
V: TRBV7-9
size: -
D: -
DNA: TGTGCCAGCAGCTTAGAGGAGGCATCCTGGAACACTGAAGCTTTCTTT
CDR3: CASSLEEASWNTEAFF

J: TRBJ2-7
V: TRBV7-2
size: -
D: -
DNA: TGTGCCAGCAGCTTAGCGGGACAAGCGACTTACGAGCAGTACTTC
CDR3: CASSLAGQATYEQYF

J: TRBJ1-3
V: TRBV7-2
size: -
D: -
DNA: TGTGCCAGCAGCTTTCTCCTTCAGGGTACTGGAAACACCATATATTTT
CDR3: CASSFLLQGTGNTIYF

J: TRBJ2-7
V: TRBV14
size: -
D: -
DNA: TGTGCCAGCAGCCAAGTGTACGGGTTGGAGTACTTC
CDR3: CASSQVYGLEYF